These T cell receptor beta chains were read from a single sample in a study of T cells in pancreatic ductal adenocarcinoma. Produced via immunoSEQ multiplex PCR; TCRdb's table is partial and in-frame only. This table has more than 85,000 clones, 90% to 95% appearing once. Sequences were obtained from PBMCs. These receptors were collected from a human donor with pancreatic ductal adenocarcinoma. Each CDR3 is given without its conserved first and last residue.

v_call	j_call	cdr3_aa
TRBV5-4	TRBJ1-1	ASSPQGVEAF
TRBV10-3	TRBJ1-1	AIKQADEAF
TRBV6-1	TRBJ2-7	ASRLIAGPYEQY
TRBV6-1	TRBJ2-2	ASSARLAGAGELF
TRBV19	TRBJ1-4	ASIFTTVGEKLF
TRBV2	TRBJ2-7	ASSDRPEGAYEQY
TRBV20-1	TRBJ2-7	STTGAYEQY
TRBV28	TRBJ2-3	ASRLAGVTRDTQY
TRBV4-2	TRBJ2-7	ASSQIAGSYEQY
TRBV5-1	TRBJ2-1	ASSLAGWNEQF
TRBV6-1	TRBJ1-4	ASNLQGRLEKLF
TRBV27	TRBJ2-7	ASTRAFRTAGPSYEQY
TRBV28	TRBJ2-7	ASSLSIQDTLSYEQY
TRBV19	TRBJ2-1	ASPYRGPGNEQF
TRBV6-5	TRBJ2-7	ASSYSGRSYEQY
TRBV6-1	TRBJ1-1	ASSERRSNTEAF
TRBV9	TRBJ2-7	ASSVAPEGGPY
TRBV9	TRBJ2-7	ASSVVADRVSEQY
TRBV10-3	TRBJ2-7	AISESAATAYEQY
TRBV23-1	TRBJ1-4	ASTSLATPNEKLF
TRBV11-3	TRBJ2-3	ASSLDWASTDTQY
TRBV25-1	TRBJ2-1	ASTVSGTYNEQF
TRBV28	TRBJ1-2	ASSPHTGAISNGYT
TRBV2	TRBJ1-3	ASSGDTAGNTIY
TRBV7-9	TRBJ1-3	ASSLAGPTENTIY
TRBV6-1	TRBJ2-7	ASSAVRVGEQY
TRBV18	TRBJ2-7	ASSPGFDEQY
TRBV27	TRBJ2-7	AGRTGTYEQY
TRBV19	TRBJ2-3	ASSIAFSTDTQY
TRBV6-4	TRBJ2-2	ASRGTTSGRHTGELF
TRBV5-1	TRBJ1-1	ASSPVPNTEAF
TRBV19	TRBJ2-1	ASSKGVTYNEQF
TRBV7-3	TRBJ2-3	ASSPGASTDTQY
TRBV5-6	TRBJ2-3	ASSYSGRSDTQY
TRBV19	TRBJ2-6	ASTPVTGVSGANVLT
TRBV25-1	TRBJ2-7	ASSGASPYTVGSYEQY
TRBV28	TRBJ1-6	ASSKEQGARSPLH
TRBV18	TRBJ2-1	ASSSTSGRAYNEQF
TRBV5-8	TRBJ2-1	ASSFLGTGLFNEQF
TRBV5-4	TRBJ1-2	ASSLIENYGYT
TRBV7-9	TRBJ1-3	ASSLAEGTGADTIY
TRBV9	TRBJ2-7	ASSGGQGSYEQY
TRBV2	TRBJ2-1	ASRATSGSQNEQF
TRBV19	TRBJ1-5	ASSMGIRKYHQPQH
TRBV18	TRBJ2-7	ASSLRELDYEQY
TRBV10-2	TRBJ1-1	ASREGRAF
TRBV7-3	TRBJ2-1	ASSSTTSGDNEQF
TRBV28	TRBJ2-7	ASSQPQGVYEQY
TRBV6-5	TRBJ1-2	ASMGQGNYGYT
TRBV30	TRBJ2-1	AWSGGRADEQF
TRBV28	TRBJ2-2	ASSLGDRSTGELF
TRBV7-9	TRBJ2-3	ASSFKGRGTDTQY
TRBV28	TRBJ1-5	ASSPFGRTTSNQPQH
TRBV19	TRBJ1-1	ASSIPPAGRGAF
TRBV18	TRBJ2-2	ASSPRAGGRIGELF
TRBV5-6	TRBJ1-2	ASSLGKTGVNYGYT
TRBV6-1	TRBJ1-2	ASSAQTGGYGYT